What follows are 17 T cell receptor beta chains derived from one specimen sequenced in a study of OX40 agonist ivuxolimab in advanced cancers. The table came from immunoSEQ multiplex PCR; TCRdb's copy has only in-frame clones and leaves some out. The table has some 120,000 clones, approximately 90% seen once; the top ten hold under 0.85%. The input for sequencing was CD4+ or CD8+ T cells sorted from blood, taken in a trial of the OX40 agonist ivuxolimab. The receptor set was obtained from an adult with an advanced solid tumor such as melanoma, head and neck, liver or kidney cancer.

The chain is built from TRBV4-3 and TRBJ1-2; D is uncertain. The V and J ends lost 0 bases and 0 bases respectively, with 8 bases between them. The CDR3 consists of 15 residues. Germline values: CDR1 LGHNA, CDR2 YSLEER. CDR3 loop: CASSQDYPANYGYTF. For the CDR3, the DNA is TGCGCCAGCAGCCAAGATTATCCAGCTAACTATGGCTACACCTTC.

V and J are TRBV7-2 and TRBJ1-4; D ambiguous. V dropped 1 base and J dropped 7 bases, with 7 bases sitting between them. The CDR3 is 13 amino acids. Germline-derived CDR1 and CDR2 are SGHTA and FQGNSA. CDR3 protein: CASSLVISEKLFF. DNA of the CDR3: TGTGCCAGCAGCTTAGTAATATCTGAAAAACTGTTTTTT.

This chain connects TRBV9 to TRBJ2-1, with D uncertain. CDR3 length: 15 amino acids. Germline V lookup: CDR1 SGDLS, CDR2 YYNGEE. With 6 bases removed from V and 3 bases from J, the gap between germline ends came to 16 bases. DNA of the CDR3: TGTGCCAGCACCCCCGGTCGTTCGATCTACAATGAGCAGTTCTTC. This gives the protein CASTPGRSIYNEQFF. The full variable domain, in which reference TRBV9 and TRBJ2-1 provide the parts outside the CDR3, is DSGVTQTPKHLITATGQRVTLRCSPRSGDLSVYWYQQSLDQGLQFLIQYYNGEERAKGNILERFSAQQFPDLHSELNLSSLELGDSALYFCASTPGRSIYNEQFFGPGTRLTVL.

This sequence joins TRBV29-1 and TRBJ1-5, with D maybe TRBD1 (5 bases). The CDR3 runs 13 residues. Trimming removed 3 bases at V and 0 bases at J, with 6 bases between. CDR1 SQVTM and CDR2 ANQGSEA come from the germline V gene. The CDR3 region is CSVDTGSNQPQHF. CDR3 sequence (DNA): TGCAGCGTTGATACAGGTAGCAATCAGCCCCAGCATTTT.

The chain is built from TRBV7-9 and TRBJ2-5, with 9 bases matching TRBD1. The CDR3 contains 17 residues. CDR1 and CDR2 from the germline V gene are SEHNR and FQNEAQ (reference sequence). After removal of 3 bases from V and 4 bases from J, the junction contained 12 bases not matched to a gene. The CDR3 DNA reads as TGTGCCAGCAGCTTGGGGGTACAGGGGGCGAGTCCAGAGACCCAGTACTTC. It codes for CASSLGVQGASPETQYF. Combining the CDR3 with reference TRBV7-9 and TRBJ2-5 gives the whole variable domain DTGVSQNPRHKITKRGQNVTFRCDPISEHNRLYWYRQTLGQGPEFLTYFQNEAQLEKSRLLSDRFSAERPKGSFSTLEIQRTEQGDSAMYLCASSLGVQGASPETQYFGPGTRLLVL.

The chain couples TRBV6-1 to TRBJ2-1; 7 bases agree with TRBD2. The junction had 7 bases not matched to a gene; V was cut back by 2 bases and J by 12 bases. Per germline, CDR1 MNHNS and CDR2 SASEGT. This CDR3 has 13 residues. The CDR3 here is CASSENWSGGQFF. The CDR3 DNA reads as TGTGCCAGCAGTGAAAATTGGTCGGGAGGGCAGTTCTTC.

The V gene is TRBV6-1, the J gene TRBJ2-1, with D possibly TRBD1 on 5 matching bases. This CDR3 is 14 amino acids long. CDR1 and CDR2 (germline): MNHNS, SASEGT. The V and J ends lost 2 bases and 4 bases respectively, with 9 bases between them. CDR3: CASSEWTLYNEQFF. The CDR3 DNA sequence: TGTGCCAGCAGTGAATGGACACTTTACAATGAGCAGTTCTTC.

The chain combines TRBV5-1 with TRBJ2-2; D may be TRBD1 (6 bases). This CDR3 comprises 15 residues. The ends were cut back, 4 bases at V and 6 bases at J, with 16 bases in the middle. Germline V gene data show CDR1 as SGHRS and CDR2 as YFSETQ. The CDR3 spells CASSDSTGLSGELFF. In nucleotides, the CDR3 is TGCGCCAGCAGCGATTCGACAGGCCTGTCCGGGGAGCTGTTTTTT. Full variable domain (remainder filled in from reference TRBV5-1 and TRBJ2-2): KAGVTQTPRYLIKTRGQQVTLSCSPISGHRSVSWYQQTPGQGLQFLFEYFSETQRNKGNFPGRFSGRQFSNSRSEMNVSTLELGDSALYLCASSDSTGLSGELFFGEGSRLTVL.

The chain couples TRBV7-8 to TRBJ2-5; 13 bases fit TRBD2. The germline CDR1 and CDR2 sequences are SGHVS and FQNEAQ. The CDR3 consists of 14 residues. J was trimmed by 12 bases and V by 4 bases; bases with no gene match: 8. The CDR3 region has the DNA TGTGCCAGCAGCTCTGGGACTAGCGGGACTCGCGAGTACTTC. Protein product: CASSSGTSGTREYF.

The rearrangement links TRBV7-9 to TRBJ2-5; 14 nucleotides line up with TRBD2. TRBJ2-7 matches the DNA end more closely, so the J call is doubtful. The germline CDR1 and CDR2 sequences are SEHNR and FQNEAQ (reference sequence). This CDR3 is 15 amino acids long. The CDR3 DNA is TGTGCCAGCAGCAGACTAGCGGGAGGGCCCGACGAGCAGTACTTC. This gives the protein CASSRLAGGPDEQYF.

This chain uses TRBV7-9 with TRBJ1-1; D perhaps matches TRBD1 (6 bases). Trimming took off 3 bases at V and 2 bases at J, with 22 bases between the two ends. The germline CDR1 and CDR2 sequences are SEHNR and FQNEAQ (reference sequence). The CDR3 contains 18 residues. This chain's CDR3 is CASSFDGTQASVNTEAFF. The CDR3 nucleotides read TGTGCCAGCAGCTTCGATGGGACACAAGCGTCCGTCAACACTGAAGCTTTCTTT. The variable domain in full, completed from reference TRBV7-9 and TRBJ1-1, reads DTGVSQNPRHKITKRGQNVTFRCDPISEHNRLYWYRQTLGQGPEFLTYFQNEAQLEKSRLLSDRFSAERPKGSFSTLEIQRTEQGDSAMYLCASSFDGTQASVNTEAFFGQGTRLTVV.

This clone was observed a single time. This sequence joins TRBV5-4 and TRBJ2-1, with D unresolved. Germline CDR1 is SGHNT and CDR2 is YYREEE (reference sequence). Deletions cut 3 bases from V and 12 bases from J, with 25 bases between. The CDR3 is 16 amino acids. This CDR3 reads CASSWMPGSWTSRQFF. For the CDR3, the DNA is TGTGCCAGCAGCTGGATGCCCGGGTCGTGGACGAGCAGGCAGTTCTTC.

The chain carries TRBV6-5 and TRBJ2-7, with unresolved D. The CDR3 spans 15 residues. Trimming removed 3 bases from V and 4 bases from J, with 16 bases in between. Germline CDR1 MNHEY, CDR2 SVGAGI. CDR3 DNA sequence: TGTGCCAGCAGTTATGCTAAAGGGTGGGGTTACGAGCAGTACTTC. Translating gives CASSYAKGWGYEQYF.

V gene TRBV9 combines with J gene TRBJ2-7; no reliable D call. The V gene lost 3 bases and the J gene lost 2 bases, with 9 bases spanning the gap. Germline V gene sequence: CDR1 SGDLS, CDR2 YYNGEE. The CDR3 runs 13 residues. The CDR3 DNA reads TGTGCCAGCAGCGCCGGGCCGACCTACGAGCAGTACTTC. It encodes CASSAGPTYEQYF. Together with reference TRBV9 and TRBJ2-7, the CDR3 gives the full variable domain: DSGVTQTPKHLITATGQRVTLRCSPRSGDLSVYWYQQSLDQGLQFLIQYYNGEERAKGNILERFSAQQFPDLHSELNLSSLELGDSALYFCASSAGPTYEQYFGPGTRLTVT.

The chain links TRBV4-1 to TRBJ2-1; perhaps TRBD2 as D (6 bases). Germline CDR1 and CDR2: MGHRA and YSYEKL. V was cut by 4 bases and J by 6 bases, with 10 bases left in between. The CDR3 runs to 13 residues. CDR3 bases: TGCGCCAGCAGCCTCGCCGGGGGCAATGAGCAGTTCTTC. Translated: CASSLAGGNEQFF.

The rearrangement joins TRBV5-6 to TRBJ1-5; the D gene is possibly TRBD1 (6 bases). The CDR3 totals 14 residues. Germline-derived CDR1 and CDR2 are SGHDT and YYEEEE. V gave up 1 base and J gave up 6 bases, with 11 bases separating them. CDR3 region: CASSLWAGAQPQHF. Here the CDR3 DNA reads TGTGCCAGCAGCTTGTGGGCAGGGGCTCAGCCCCAGCATTTT. Using reference TRBV5-6 and TRBJ1-5 for the parts outside the CDR3, the full variable domain is DAGVTQSPTHLIKTRGQQVTLRCSPKSGHDTVSWYQQALGQGPQFIFQYYEEEERQRGNFPDRFSGHQFPNYSSELNVNALLLGDSALYLCASSLWAGAQPQHFGDGTRLSIL.

The rearrangement uses TRBV21-1 and TRBJ2-3. TRBV21-1 is flagged as a pseudogene. CDR3 length equals 14 residues. CDR3 DNA: TGTGCCAGCAGCATACCGGGCCCCACAGATACGCAGTATTTT. Translated: CASSIPGPTDTQYF.